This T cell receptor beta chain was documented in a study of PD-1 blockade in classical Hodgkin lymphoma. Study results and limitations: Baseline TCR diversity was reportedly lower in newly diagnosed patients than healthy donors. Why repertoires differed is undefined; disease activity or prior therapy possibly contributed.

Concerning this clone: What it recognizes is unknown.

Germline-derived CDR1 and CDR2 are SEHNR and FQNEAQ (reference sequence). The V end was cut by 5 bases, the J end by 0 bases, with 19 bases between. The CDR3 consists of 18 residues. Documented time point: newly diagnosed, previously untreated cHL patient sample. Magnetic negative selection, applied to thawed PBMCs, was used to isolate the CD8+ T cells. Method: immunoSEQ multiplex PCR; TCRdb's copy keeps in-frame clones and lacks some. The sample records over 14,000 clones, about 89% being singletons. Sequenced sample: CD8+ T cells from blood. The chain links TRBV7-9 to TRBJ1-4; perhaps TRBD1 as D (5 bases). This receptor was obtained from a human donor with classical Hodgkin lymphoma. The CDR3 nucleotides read TGTGCCAGCAGCCCCCCCCCAGGGTCTAAAGCAACTAATGAAAAACTGTTTTTT. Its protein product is CASSPPPGSKATNEKLFF.